This is a list of T cell receptor beta chains from one sample in a study of blood T cell repertoires in COVID-19. The repertoire was sequenced with immunoSEQ multiplex PCR; TCRdb's copy has only in-frame clones and lacks some. This table has over 200,000 clones, 80% to 90% appearing once. The sequenced material came from PBMCs or T cells enriched from blood (not recorded which). These receptors were obtained from a woman aged 50 to 60 who had recovered from COVID-19. CDR3s include the opening cysteine and the closing phenylalanine or tryptophan. A D gene is named only where the DNA matches it firmly. Clone size is stated in some rows and not others, as once, few, many or a class when expanded.

d_call j_call v_call clone_size cdr3_aa cdr3_nt
- TRBJ1-3 TRBV15 - CATSRVREPGNTIYF TGTGCCACCAGCAGAGTTCGGGAACCTGGAAACACCATATATTTT
- TRBJ1-4 TRBV5-1 - CASSLQGVANEKLFF TGCGCCAGCAGCTTGCAAGGGGTGGCTAATGAAAAACTGTTTTTT
- TRBJ1-4 TRBV2 - CASSAPAGNEKLFF TGTGCCAGCAGTGCCCCGGCAGGGAATGAAAAACTGTTTTTT
- TRBJ2-5 TRBV5-5 - CASSLDSPRETQYF TGTGCCAGCAGCTTGGACAGTCCCCGAGAGACCCAGTACTTC
- TRBJ1-4 TRBV6-1 - CASSDVGATNEKLFF TGTGCCAGCAGTGATGTCGGTGCAACTAATGAAAAACTGTTTTTT
TRBD2 TRBJ2-1 TRBV2 - CASGGLAEYNEQFF TGTGCCAGCGGAGGACTAGCGGAATACAATGAGCAGTTCTTC
TRBD2 TRBJ2-1 TRBV5-1 - CASSFNSGSSYNEQFF TGCGCCAGCAGCTTTAATAGCGGGAGCTCCTACAATGAGCAGTTCTTC
- TRBJ1-1 TRBV18 few CASSYDSMNTEAFF TGTGCCAGCTCATATGACAGCATGAACACTGAAGCTTTCTTT
- TRBJ2-3 TRBV6-5 - CASSYGGTTDTQYF TGTGCCAGCAGTTATGGGGGGACCACAGATACGCAGTATTTT
- TRBJ1-2 TRBV2 few CASSSSSNYGYTF TGTGCCAGCAGCTCGAGTAGTAACTATGGCTACACCTTC
- TRBJ1-1 TRBV3-1/TRBV3-2 few CASSQARVGEAFF TGTGCCAGCAGCCAAGCCCGGGTGGGTGAAGCTTTCTTT
TRBD1 TRBJ2-2 TRBV29-1 - CSAATGVDTGELFF TGCAGCGCAGCGACAGGGGTGGACACCGGGGAGCTGTTTTTT
TRBD2 TRBJ2-1 TRBV19 - CASSPVAGAHSEQFF TGTGCCAGTAGTCCCGTAGCGGGAGCCCACAGTGAGCAGTTCTTC
TRBD1 TRBJ1-5 TRBV9 - CASSVGTGGQPQHF TGTGCCAGCAGCGTAGGGACAGGGGGTCAGCCCCAGCATTTT
- TRBJ2-1 TRBV18 - CASSQLGDYNEQFF TGTGCCAGCTCACAGCTCGGGGACTACAATGAGCAGTTCTTC
TRBD1 TRBJ1-3 TRBV27 - CASGPGGPGNTIYF TGTGCCAGCGGCCCAGGGGGACCTGGAAACACCATATATTTT
- TRBJ1-1 TRBV3-1/TRBV3-2 - CASSQDNRQIYEAFF TGTGCCAGCAGCCAAGATAATCGACAGATATATGAAGCTTTCTTT
- TRBJ2-7 TRBV7-8 - CASSLAFRGTSEQYF TGTGCCAGCAGCTTAGCTTTCCGGGGAACGAGTGAGCAGTACTTC
- TRBJ1-2 TRBV29-1 - CSVDGIYGYTF TGCAGCGTAGACGGGATCTATGGCTACACCTTC
TRBD1 TRBJ1-5 TRBV7-8 - CASSLGGQGAGQPQHF TGTGCCAGCAGCTTAGGAGGGCAGGGGGCAGGGCAGCCCCAGCATTTT
- TRBJ1-2 TRBV30 - CAWSGGSIYGYTF TGTGCCTGGAGTGGAGGCAGCATCTATGGCTACACCTTC
- TRBJ1-2 TRBV27 - CASSKSGNIDGYTF TGTGCCAGCAGCAAATCAGGGAACATCGATGGCTACACCTTC
- TRBJ2-5 TRBV20-1 - CSASARETQYF TGCAGTGCTAGCGCTAGAGAGACCCAGTACTTC
TRBD1 TRBJ2-7 TRBV18 - CASSPGQGKTYEQYF TGTGCCAGCTCACCGGGACAGGGAAAGACTTACGAGCAGTACTTC
TRBD2 TRBJ2-3 TRBV15 - CATSYSGSMDTQYF TGTGCCACCAGCTATAGCGGGAGTATGGATACGCAGTATTTT
- TRBJ1-3 TRBV12-5 - CASGTIEAGVSGNTIYF TGTGCTAGTGGAACCATCGAAGCAGGGGTCTCTGGAAACACCATATATTTT
- TRBJ2-1 TRBV14 - CASSQDPTDSYNEQFF TGTGCCAGCAGCCAAGATCCCACAGACTCCTACAATGAGCAGTTCTTC
- TRBJ1-1 TRBV29-1 - CSVDPGTEAFF TGCAGCGTTGACCCAGGGACTGAAGCTTTCTTT
TRBD1 TRBJ1-1 TRBV18 - CASSPTRTGEGTEAFF TGTGCCAGCTCACCCACAAGGACAGGGGAGGGCACTGAAGCTTTCTTT
- TRBJ2-1 TRBV5-1 - CASSLVPGSSYNEQFF TGCGCCAGCAGCTTGGTTCCCGGGAGCTCCTACAATGAGCAGTTCTTC
TRBD1 TRBJ1-2 TRBV9 once CASSARDRGTDGYTF TGTGCCAGCAGCGCCCGGGACAGGGGAACGGATGGCTACACCTTC
TRBD1 TRBJ1-2 TRBV19 - CASSIQGNYGYTF TGTGCCAGTAGCATACAGGGGAACTATGGCTACACCTTC
- TRBJ1-1 TRBV5-1 - CASSLVGDMNTEAFF TGCGCCAGCAGCTTGGTGGGGGACATGAACACTGAAGCTTTCTTT
- TRBJ1-1 TRBV6-5 - CASSLPLSPEAFF TGTGCCAGCAGTTTGCCTCTAAGCCCTGAAGCTTTCTTT
- TRBJ1-2 TRBV18 - CASSPPAANYGYTF TGTGCCAGCTCACCACCGGCCGCTAACTATGGCTACACCTTC
- TRBJ2-7 TRBV7-8 - CASSLQDSYEQYF TGTGCCAGCAGCTTGCAGGACTCCTACGAGCAGTACTTC
- TRBJ1-1 TRBV28 few CASSLRVRKNTEAFF TGTGCCAGCAGTCTCCGGGTGAGGAAGAACACTGAAGCTTTCTTT
TRBD2 TRBJ2-1 TRBV29-1 - CSVDREGRNEQFF TGCAGCGTTGACCGGGAGGGGAGGAATGAGCAGTTCTTC
TRBD1 TRBJ1-2 TRBV2 - CASSERDRVDGTF TGTGCCAGCAGTGAAAGGGACAGGGTCGATGGCACCTTC
- TRBJ2-1 TRBV19 - CASSLTGSYNEQFF TGTGCCAGTAGTCTAACAGGGTCCTACAATGAGCAGTTCTTC
- TRBJ2-3 TRBV2 - CASRPRGGRGTDTQYF TGTGCCAGCAGGCCTAGAGGGGGGCGGGGGACAGATACGCAGTATTTT
- TRBJ2-7 TRBV6-4 - CASSDITASYEQYF TGTGCCAGCAGTGACATTACAGCCTCCTACGAGCAGTACTTC
TRBD2 TRBJ2-5 TRBV5-4 - CASSFSGTRGETQYF TGTGCCAGCAGCTTTAGCGGGACCCGGGGTGAGACCCAGTACTTC
TRBD1 TRBJ1-1 TRBV5-6 once CASSFEGTESMNTEAFF TGTGCCAGCAGCTTTGAAGGGACAGAAAGCATGAACACTGAAGCTTTCTTT
TRBD1 TRBJ2-7 TRBV6-5 - CASSYSLGTGYEQYF TGTGCCAGCAGTTACTCCCTCGGGACAGGGTACGAGCAGTACTTC
- TRBJ1-1 TRBV3-1/TRBV3-2 - CASSPRQGPSTLRTEAFF TGTGCCAGCAGCCCCAGACAAGGCCCATCGACCCTTAGGACTGAAGCTTTCTTT
TRBD1 TRBJ2-3 TRBV20-1 - CSASELPGQGPDTQYF TGCAGTGCTAGTGAATTGCCGGGACAGGGGCCAGATACGCAGTATTTT
TRBD2 TRBJ2-2 TRBV23-1 - CASSHPITGTSGEIRDTGELFF TGCGCCAGCAGTCATCCGATAACCGGGACTAGCGGGGAGATAAGAGACACCGGGGAGCTGTTTTTT
- TRBJ1-4 TRBV6-4 - CASTRDNEKLFF TGTGCCAGCACTCGAGACAACGAAAAACTGTTTTTT
- TRBJ2-7 TRBV21-1 - CASSKVEKSGTSVYEQYF TGTGCCAGCAGCAAAGTCGAGAAATCCGGGACTAGCGTCTACGAGCAGTACTTC
- TRBJ1-1 TRBV20-1 - CSARDGREAFF TGCAGTGCTAGAGATGGGAGGGAAGCTTTCTTT
- TRBJ2-3 TRBV6-1 - CASSDQGDTQYF TGTGCCAGCAGTGATCAGGGAGATACGCAGTATTTT
- TRBJ1-2 TRBV3-1/TRBV3-2 - CASSQLVDPGGYTF TGTGCCAGCAGCCAACTTGTAGATCCGGGTGGCTACACCTTC
- TRBJ1-6 TRBV11-2 - CASSLGGVHYSPLHF TGTGCCAGCAGCTTAGGGGGGGTCCACTATTCACCCCTCCACTTT
TRBD1 TRBJ1-5 TRBV7-8 - CASSRDRGQQPQHF TGTGCCAGCAGCCGAGACAGGGGGCAACAGCCCCAGCATTTT